One sample yielded the 9 T cell receptor beta chains listed below, sequenced in a study of early T cells in non-severe SARS-CoV-2 infection. TCRdb re-analysed the 5' RACE reads in MiXCR, keeping a single row per CDR3 protein. Of roughly 34,000 distinct CDR3 sequences in the sample, around 3.9% were seen once. The sequenced sample consisted of whole blood. Receptor source: an adult who was a healthcare worker with PCR-confirmed SARS-CoV-2 infection or an uninfected control (not recorded which).

This clonotype was observed many times. DNA of the CDR3: TGTGCCAGCAGCGTTTCCCCTAGGGGAACCTACGAGCAGTACTTC. It codes for CASSVSPRGTYEQYF. This rearrangement joins TRBV9 to TRBJ2-7; perhaps TRBD1 as D (5 bases). With 2 bases removed from V and 2 bases from J, the gap between germline ends came to 14 bases. The CDR3 is 15 residues long. Per the germline V gene, CDR1 is SGDLS and CDR2 is YYNGEE.

This clonotype showed up many times. The chain carries TRBV5-1 and TRBJ1-1, with D unresolved. The CDR3 loop spans 13 amino acids. Germline lookup yields CDR1 SGHRS and CDR2 YFSETQ. Trimming removed 2 bases at V and 5 bases at J, with 10 bases between. CDR3 sequence: CASSFSRETEAFF. In nucleotides, the CDR3 is TGCGCCAGCAGCTTCTCCCGGGAAACTGAAGCTTTCTTT.

Many counts were recorded for this clonotype. This sequence joins TRBV6-1 and TRBJ2-1, with D maybe TRBD1 (5 bases). Germline lookup yields CDR1 MNHNS and CDR2 SASEGT. CDR3 length equals 14 residues. V was shortened by 7 bases and J by 3 bases, with 13 bases between the two germline ends. This chain's CDR3 is CASNPSRGYNEQFF. The CDR3, as DNA: TGTGCCAGCAACCCCTCAAGGGGCTACAATGAGCAGTTCTTC.

This clonotype was seen only a few times. The J gene is TRBJ2-1, the V gene TRBV2; 8 bases are shared with TRBD2. CDR1 is SNHLY and CDR2 is FYNNEI in the germline V gene. This CDR3 has 12 residues. V dropped 2 bases and J dropped 15; count of bases not matched to a gene: 6. In DNA, the CDR3 is TGTGCCAGCAGTGAACGGGAGGGTTATCTGTTCTTC. This gives the protein CASSEREGYLFF.

This clonotype was detected once. The chain employs TRBV20-1 and TRBJ2-7, with TRBD1 matching over 8 bases. This CDR3 is built from 12 residues. The germline CDR1 and CDR2 sequences are DFQATT and SNEGSKA (reference sequence). V lost 6 bases and J lost 3; bases outside the gene matches: 4. The CDR3 DNA sequence: TGCAGTGCCAGCGGACAGGGCTACGAGCAGTACTTC. It yields the protein CSASGQGYEQYF.

This clonotype was seen at least ten times. In nucleotides, the CDR3 is TGCAGCGTCCTGGCCAGGGCCAGGAACACTGAAGCTTTCTTT. This translates into CSVLARARNTEAFF. The rearrangement uses TRBV29-1 and TRBJ1-1; D may be TRBD1 (5 bases). Germline V CDR1 and CDR2: SQVTM, ANQGSEA. The CDR3 has 14 residues. The V end lost 6 bases, the J end lost 1 base, and 15 bases lay between the germline ends.

This clonotype was picked up many times. This chain joins TRBV6-2 or TRBV6-3 and TRBJ2-7; 7 nucleotides align to TRBD1. Germline V gene sequence: CDR1 MNHEY, CDR2 SVGEGT. The CDR3 covers 13 residues. The junction had 10 bases not matched to a gene; V was cut back by 5 bases and J by 9 bases. The CDR3 DNA sequence: TGTGCCAGCAGTAACGGACAGGCCCCGGGGCAGTACTTC. Protein product: CASSNGQAPGQYF.

This clonotype was counted at least ten times. The chain combines TRBV12-3 or TRBV12-4 with TRBJ1-3; D not certain. V lost 7 bases to trimming and J lost 4 bases, with 11 bases between them. The CDR3 totals 13 residues. CDR3 coding DNA: TGTGCCAGCAAAACCAACCAGGGAAACACCATATATTTT. Its protein is CASKTNQGNTIYF.

This clonotype was counted between two and nine times. This sequence joins TRBV27 and TRBJ2-7, with 9 nucleotides matching TRBD1. J gave up 6 bases and V 2 bases, and 8 bases lay outside the gene matches. The CDR3 is made up of 15 amino acids. Germline CDR1 MNHEY, CDR2 SMNVEV (reference sequence). Here the CDR3 reads CASSLGGTGTPEQYF. CDR3 sequence (DNA): TGTGCCAGCAGTTTAGGGGGGACAGGGACCCCCGAGCAGTACTTC.